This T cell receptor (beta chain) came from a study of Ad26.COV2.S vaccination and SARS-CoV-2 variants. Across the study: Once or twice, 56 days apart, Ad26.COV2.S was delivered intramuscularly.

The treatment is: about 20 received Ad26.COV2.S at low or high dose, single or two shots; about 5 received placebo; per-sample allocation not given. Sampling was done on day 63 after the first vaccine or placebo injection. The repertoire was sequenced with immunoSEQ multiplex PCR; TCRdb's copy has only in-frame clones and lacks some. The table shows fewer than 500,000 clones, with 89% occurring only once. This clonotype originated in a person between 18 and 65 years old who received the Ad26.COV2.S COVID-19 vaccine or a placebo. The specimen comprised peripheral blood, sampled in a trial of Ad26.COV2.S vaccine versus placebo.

CDR3 DNA: TGTGCCAGTAGTCGGGACTGGAGCTCTGGAAACACCATATATTTT. This encodes CASSRDWSSGNTIYF. The chain has TRBV19 and TRBJ1-3; a weak D match, TRBD1 (5 bases). V was cut by 5 bases and J by 0 bases, with 11 bases left in between. CDR3 length equals 15 residues. Germline V gene sequence: CDR1 LNHDA, CDR2 SQIVND (reference sequence).